The 23 T cell receptor beta chains given below trace back to one sample, sequenced in a study of siplizumab effects on memory and regulatory T cells. Assay used: immunoSEQ multiplex PCR; TCRdb lists only in-frame clones, some missing. Of about 100,000 clones detected, over 90% appear once; the ten largest clones hold over 1%. The sequencing sample was made of non-Treg CD4+ T cells sorted from blood. The source of these receptors is a human donor in good health.

The V gene is TRBV14, the J gene TRBJ2-5, with D perhaps TRBD2 (6 bases). Germline V gene sequence: CDR1 SGHDN, CDR2 FVKESK. This CDR3 region has 16 residues. Between the trimmed V and J ends, which lost 3 bases and 4 bases, there was a span of 18 bases. The CDR3 region is CASSQGLGMRGETQYF. The CDR3 DNA reads TGTGCCAGCAGCCAGGGGTTGGGGATGCGGGGAGAGACCCAGTACTTC.

The V call is TRBV7-9, the J call TRBJ1-2; 8 nucleotides line up with TRBD1. CDR1 is SEHNR, CDR2 FQNEAQ, per germline (reference sequence). The CDR3 covers 15 residues. The junction had 11 bases not matched to a gene; V was cut back by 5 bases and J by 6 bases. The CDR3 reads CASSTPGGDSHGYTF. The CDR3 bases are TGTGCCAGCAGCACCCCAGGGGGCGATAGCCATGGCTACACCTTC.

The CDR3 region has the DNA TGTGCCAGTAGTCCCCGACAGAGCTACGAGCAGTACTTC. This gives the protein CASSPRQSYEQYF. The rearrangement links TRBV19 to TRBJ2-7; the D gene is possibly TRBD1 (5 bases). The germline CDR1 and CDR2 sequences are LNHDA and SQIVND (reference sequence). CDR3 length: 13 residues. V was shortened by 5 bases and J by 3 bases, with 11 bases between the two germline ends.

J is TRBJ1-1 and V is TRBV11-3, with D unresolved. Germline V gene data show CDR1 as SGHNT and CDR2 as YENEEA. The CDR3 sequence is 13 residues long. V dropped 1 base and J dropped 10 bases, with 13 bases sitting between them. The CDR3 reads CASSLVPGSAAFF. CDR3 sequence (DNA): TGTGCCAGCAGCTTAGTCCCCGGGAGCGCAGCTTTCTTT. The whole variable domain, filled in from reference TRBV11-3 and TRBJ1-1, reads EAGVVQSPRYKIIEKKQPVAFWCNPISGHNTLYWYLQNLGQGPELLIRYENEEAVDDSQLPKDRFSAERLKGVDSTLKIQPAELGDSAVYLCASSLVPGSAAFFGQGTRLTVV.

This sequence joins TRBV19 and TRBJ1-3; 9 nucleotides align to TRBD1. The CDR3 loop spans 17 amino acids. The junction had 8 bases not matched to a gene; V was cut back by 5 bases and J by 0 bases. Germline V CDR1 and CDR2: LNHDA, SQIVND (reference sequence). Written as DNA, the CDR3 is TGTGCCAGTAGTCGTGGACAGGGGCCCCCCTCTGGAAACACCATATATTTT. Its protein is CASSRGQGPPSGNTIYF.

The gene calls are TRBV5-4 and TRBJ2-2; D is uncertain. CDR3 length: 16 residues. Trimming took off 4 bases at V and 2 bases at J, with 15 bases between the two ends. The germline CDR1 and CDR2 sequences are SGHNT and YYREEE (reference sequence). The CDR3 loop reads CASSPPQRLNTGELFF. The CDR3 region has the DNA TGTGCCAGCAGCCCACCCCAGCGACTTAACACCGGGGAGCTGTTTTTT.

The chain employs TRBV6-1 and TRBJ2-7, with 12 positions matching TRBD2. Germline V gives CDR1 MNHNS, CDR2 SASEGT. The length of the CDR3 is 16 residues. V was clipped by 4 bases and J by 3 bases; unmatched bases: 7. CDR3 sequence reads: CASSGRLAGDFYEQYF. CDR3 nucleotides: TGTGCCAGCAGTGGGAGACTAGCGGGAGATTTCTACGAGCAGTACTTC.

This clone has only one observation. The CDR3 loop is CASSDFQGQAANEKLFF. CDR3 DNA: TGTGCCAGCAGTGATTTCCAGGGGCAAGCGGCTAATGAAAAACTGTTTTTT. V is TRBV6-1 and J is TRBJ1-4, with a possible D match to TRBD1 (6 bases). Trimming left V 3 bases short and J 3 bases short, with 17 bases between. The V gene's germline CDR1 is MNHNS and CDR2 SASEGT. The CDR3 length is 17 residues.

This chain links TRBV4-2 with TRBJ1-5; D gene ambiguous. The V end was cut by 2 bases, the J end by 4 bases, with 15 bases between. The CDR3 loop spans 16 amino acids. Germline V gene lookup returns CDR1 LGHNA and CDR2 YNFKEQ. For the CDR3, the DNA is TGTGCCAGCAGCCAAACATACAACTTGGGGAATCAGCCCCAGCATTTT. This codes for CASSQTYNLGNQPQHF.

This chain uses TRBV30 with TRBJ2-7; 10 positions match TRBD1. The ends lost 6 bases at V and 5 bases at J; junction bases unmatched: 7. CDR1 and CDR2 (germline): GTSNPN, SVGIG (reference sequence). CDR3 length: 13 residues. CDR3 nucleotides: TGTGCCTGCTTGACAGGGGGCGGGAACGAGCAGTACTTC. Amino acid sequence: CACLTGGGNEQYF.

The chain links TRBV18 to TRBJ2-5; D gene unclear. This CDR3 contains 13 residues. V lost 0 bases, J lost 1 base, and 3 bases lay in between. CDR1 is KGHSH, CDR2 LQKENI, per germline. The CDR3 DNA sequence: TGTGCCAGCTCACCACCGGTCCAAGAGACCCAGTACTTC. It codes for CASSPPVQETQYF.

J is TRBJ2-1 and V is TRBV19; 9 bases agree with TRBD1. CDR3 size: 13 residues. Trimming took 6 bases from V and 7 from J; bases not matched to a gene: 4. Per the germline V gene, CDR1 is LNHDA and CDR2 is SQIVND (reference sequence). The CDR3 loop reads CASRTTGGNEQFF. CDR3 nucleotides: TGTGCCAGTAGGACGACAGGGGGAAATGAGCAGTTCTTC.

The V gene is TRBV4-1, the J gene TRBJ2-3, with 9 bases matching TRBD2. The CDR3 is made up of 14 amino acids. V lost 10 bases, J lost 4 bases, and 9 bases stayed unmatched. Germline V lookup: CDR1 MGHRA, CDR2 YSYEKL. CDR3 protein: CATSKLAGADTQYF. CDR3 nucleotide sequence: TGCGCCACATCAAAGTTAGCGGGAGCAGATACGCAGTATTTT.

V and J are TRBV19 and TRBJ2-7; possibly TRBD1 for D (5 bases). V lost 2 bases and J 0 bases, leaving 8 bases between the germline ends. Germline values: CDR1 LNHDA, CDR2 SQIVND (reference sequence). This CDR3 is built from 14 residues. DNA of the CDR3: TGTGCCAGTAGTATATCGGACACCTCCTACGAGCAGTACTTC. It yields the protein CASSISDTSYEQYF.

This chain links TRBV12-5 with TRBJ1-2; no clear D. The V and J ends lost 1 base and 2 bases respectively, with 2 bases between them. The CDR3 totals 12 residues. Per the germline V gene, CDR1 is LGHNT and CDR2 is FRNRAP. CDR3 in DNA: TGTGCTAGTGGTTTGGAGAACTATGGCTACACCTTC. Translated, it gives CASGLENYGYTF.

The rearrangement links TRBV19 to TRBJ1-5, with 7 bases aligning to TRBD1. The V gene end was trimmed by 8 bases and the J gene end by 5 bases; junction bases not matched to a gene: 12. The CDR3 consists of 15 residues. The V gene's germline CDR1 is LNHDA and CDR2 SQIVND (reference sequence). The CDR3 loop reads CASVDRESVHQPQHF. CDR3 in DNA: TGTGCCAGTGTTGACAGGGAAAGTGTGCATCAGCCCCAGCATTTT.

This clone appeared a single time. V gene TRBV27 combines with J gene TRBJ1-6; D gene unclear. Trimming cost V 1 base and J 8 bases, with 6 bases left between them. CDR1 MNHEY and CDR2 SMNVEV come from the germline V gene (reference sequence). The CDR3 has 13 amino acids. CDR3 region: CASSLFRDSPLHF. CDR3 nucleotides: TGTGCCAGCAGTTTATTTAGGGATTCACCCCTCCACTTT.

J is TRBJ2-3 and V is TRBV4-2; D gene unclear. V lost 0 bases and J lost 3, with 7 bases in between. CDR3 length: 14 residues. Germline loops: CDR1 LGHNA, CDR2 YNFKEQ. The chain's CDR3 is CASSQDGTTDTQYF. The CDR3 DNA reads TGTGCCAGCAGCCAAGATGGTACAACAGATACGCAGTATTTT.

The chain couples TRBV7-9 to TRBJ2-2, with D unclear. Trimming shortened V by 5 bases and J by 4 bases, and 11 bases separated the two germline ends. Germline loops: CDR1 SEHNR, CDR2 FQNEAQ (reference sequence). CDR3 length: 14 amino acids. CDR3 DNA: TGTGCCAGCAGCCGGAAGGAAACCACCGGGGAGCTGTTTTTT. It specifies CASSRKETTGELFF.

The V call is TRBV11-2, the J call TRBJ1-4; TRBD1 matches 7 bases. V trimming: 5 bases; J trimming: 5 bases; junction bases outside the gene matches: 8. CDR1 is SGHAT, CDR2 FQNNGV, per germline. The CDR3 is 15 residues long. The chain's CDR3 is CASSTPGQRNEKLFF. As DNA, the CDR3 is TGTGCCAGCAGCACACCGGGACAGAGGAATGAAAAACTGTTTTTT.

CDR3 nucleotide sequence: TGCGCCAGTGACGATGAGCAGTTCTTC. It codes for CASDDEQFF. The gene calls are TRBV23-1 and TRBJ2-1; D gene ambiguous. TRBV23-1 is noted as an ORF with a role that remains uncertain. Trimming pared 9 bases from V and 8 bases from J, leaving 5 bases between. The CDR3 runs 9 residues.

The CDR3 here is CASSTLLAGGTDTQYF. The CDR3 region has the DNA TGTGCCAGTAGTACCTTACTAGCGGGGGGCACAGATACGCAGTATTTT. The V call is TRBV19, the J call TRBJ2-3, with TRBD2 matching over 11 bases. This CDR3 is built from 16 residues. J was trimmed by 1 base and V by 4 bases; bases with no gene match: 4. The germline gives CDR1 LNHDA, CDR2 SQIVND (reference sequence).

This sequence joins TRBV19 and TRBJ2-7; D is possibly TRBD2 (5 bases). Germline V CDR1 and CDR2: LNHDA, SQIVND (reference sequence). Trimming left V 5 bases short and J 3 bases short, with 14 bases between. CDR3 length: 14 residues. For the CDR3, the DNA is TGTGCCAGTAGTTCACCCGGGATAAACTACGAGCAGTACTTC. Its protein product is CASSSPGINYEQYF.